The rows below give T cell receptor beta chains drawn from one sample of a study of T cell repertoires in cytomegalovirus infection. No antigen has been assigned to these receptors. One entry per CDR3 protein results from TCRdb running MiXCR on the reads. Among around 770,000 distinct CDR3 sequences listed, 25% to 30% were seen once. The source was cultured CD8+ T cells from PBMCs, collected from culture after CMV antigen stimulation. All receptors derive from a human donor in good health (CMV status not recorded). Some clones in this sample may be carry-over from other donors' samples. Both conserved end residues are part of each CDR3. Each record gives: clone size, J gene, V gene, D gene, CDR3 DNA, CDR3 protein. A D gene is named only where the DNA matches it firmly. Clone size, where shown, is once, few, many, or a class for clones that have expanded.

clone_size: few
j_call: TRBJ2-1
v_call: TRBV7-9
d_call: -
cdr3_nt: TGTGCCAGCAGCACCGGGACCAATGAGCAGTTCTTC
cdr3_aa: CASSTGTNEQFF

clone_size: few
j_call: TRBJ1-6
v_call: TRBV5-4
d_call: -
cdr3_nt: TGTGCCAGCAGCTTGGGTTATGGGGGAGGCAATTCACCCCTCCACTTT
cdr3_aa: CASSLGYGGGNSPLHF

clone_size: -
j_call: TRBJ1-4
v_call: TRBV6-6
d_call: -
cdr3_nt: TGTGCCAGCACCGGAGATGGGGCAACTAATGAAAAACTGTTTTTT
cdr3_aa: CASTGDGATNEKLFF

clone_size: -
j_call: TRBJ1-1
v_call: TRBV6-4
d_call: -
cdr3_nt: TGTGCCAGCAGTGACTCCGGACACACTGAAGCTTTCTTT
cdr3_aa: CASSDSGHTEAFF

clone_size: -
j_call: TRBJ1-4
v_call: TRBV11-2
d_call: -
cdr3_nt: TGTGCCAGCAGCAATAGTGACGGGACGGTCAATGAAAAACTGTTTTTT
cdr3_aa: CASSNSDGTVNEKLFF

clone_size: many
j_call: TRBJ1-5
v_call: TRBV27
d_call: -
cdr3_nt: TGTGCCAGCAGCTTACTCGGGGGGAATCAGCCCCAGCATTTT
cdr3_aa: CASSLLGGNQPQHF

clone_size: many
j_call: TRBJ2-5
v_call: TRBV7-2
d_call: TRBD2
cdr3_nt: TGTGCCAGCAGCTTAAGGGGGGGACTAGCGGGGGCCCAAGAGACCCAGTACTTC
cdr3_aa: CASSLRGGLAGAQETQYF

clone_size: -
j_call: TRBJ2-1
v_call: TRBV11-2
d_call: TRBD2
cdr3_nt: TGTGCCAGCAGTTCCGGGGGGTCCTTCAATGAGCAGTTCTTC
cdr3_aa: CASSSGGSFNEQFF

clone_size: -
j_call: TRBJ1-5
v_call: TRBV7-4
d_call: -
cdr3_nt: TGTGCCAGCACCATGGGAGTCGGTCAGTCCCAGCATTTT
cdr3_aa: CASTMGVGQSQHF

clone_size: few
j_call: TRBJ2-3
v_call: TRBV7-9
d_call: -
cdr3_nt: TGTGCCAGCTCCGGAATCGGCCATACCCCTGGGGATACGCAGTATTTT
cdr3_aa: CASSGIGHTPGDTQYF

clone_size: -
j_call: TRBJ1-1
v_call: TRBV20-1
d_call: TRBD1
cdr3_nt: TGCAGTGCTAGCGACAGGGAAGGGGTGTACACTGAAGCTTTCTTT
cdr3_aa: CSASDREGVYTEAFF

clone_size: -
j_call: TRBJ2-1
v_call: TRBV11-2
d_call: -
cdr3_nt: TGTGCCAGCAGCCGCCCGGTTCCCCCCAGCCACTCCTACAATGAGCAGTTCTTC
cdr3_aa: CASSRPVPPSHSYNEQFF

clone_size: many
j_call: TRBJ2-7
v_call: TRBV5-1
d_call: TRBD1
cdr3_nt: TGTGCCAGCAGTCCGGGACAGGGAGCCTACGAGCAGTACTTC
cdr3_aa: CASSPGQGAYEQYF

clone_size: -
j_call: TRBJ1-2
v_call: TRBV12-3/TRBV12-4
d_call: TRBD1
cdr3_nt: TGTGCCAGCAGTTTCCACTACGGACAGGGTGAAGAAAACTACTATGGCTACACCTTC
cdr3_aa: CASSFHYGQGEENYYGYTF

clone_size: many
j_call: TRBJ1-2
v_call: TRBV7-2
d_call: -
cdr3_nt: TGTGCCAGCAGCTTTCGACAGTTTGTCTACCCCTTCTATGGCTACACCTTC
cdr3_aa: CASSFRQFVYPFYGYTF

clone_size: -
j_call: TRBJ2-1
v_call: TRBV12-3/TRBV12-4
d_call: TRBD2
cdr3_nt: TGTGCCAGCAGTCCCTCCGGGACTAGCGCTGACAATGAGCAGTTCTTC
cdr3_aa: CASSPSGTSADNEQFF

clone_size: few
j_call: TRBJ1-1
v_call: TRBV12-3/TRBV12-4
d_call: -
cdr3_nt: TGTGCCAGCATCCTATCTGGGGCTGAAGCTTTCTTT
cdr3_aa: CASILSGAEAFF

clone_size: -
j_call: TRBJ1-5
v_call: TRBV28
d_call: TRBD1
cdr3_nt: TGTGCCAGCAGTTTCCCGGACAGGAATCAGCCCCAGCATTTT
cdr3_aa: CASSFPDRNQPQHF

clone_size: -
j_call: TRBJ1-4
v_call: TRBV15
d_call: -
cdr3_nt: TGTGCCACCAGCAGAGATCGACAGGTTCGTGAAAAACTGTTTTTT
cdr3_aa: CATSRDRQVREKLFF

clone_size: -
j_call: TRBJ1-3
v_call: TRBV7-2
d_call: -
cdr3_nt: TGTGCCAGCAGCTTAGCCGGCCAGGGGACAGGAAACACCATATATTTT
cdr3_aa: CASSLAGQGTGNTIYF